Shown below are 2 T cell receptor beta chains from a single sample sequenced in a study of blood T cell repertoires in COVID-19. Assay: immunoSEQ multiplex PCR; the TCRdb copy retains only in-frame clones and omits some. This repertoire shows some 68,000 clones, about 91% found once; its top ten account for 7% to 10%. Sequenced: peripheral blood. The source is a man over 45 with active COVID-19.

This clone was picked up a small number of times. The V call is TRBV9, the J call TRBJ2-2; TRBD2 might be the D (6 bases). Deletions cut 3 bases from V and 2 bases from J, with 8 bases between. The CDR3 has 14 amino acids. Germline V gives CDR1 SGDLS, CDR2 YYNGEE. The CDR3 here is CASSDSGNTGELFF. CDR3 DNA: TGTGCCAGCAGCGATAGCGGAAACACCGGGGAGCTGTTTTTT.

J is TRBJ2-5 and V is TRBV5-4; 10 nucleotides align to TRBD2. The ends lost 0 bases at V and 3 bases at J; junction bases unmatched: 8. This CDR3 has 17 residues. Germline CDR1 is SGHNT and CDR2 is YYREEE (reference sequence). The CDR3 DNA reads TGTGCCAGCAGCTTGGGGTCCGAGCGGGGGGGAAAAGAGACCCAGTACTTC. It is translated as CASSLGSERGGKETQYF.